The rows below give T cell receptor beta chains drawn from one sample of a study of shared clonotypes between healthy human individuals. Clones were read by immunoSEQ multiplex PCR, and TCRdb kept only the in-frame ones, dropping some. This sample carries approximately 980,000 clones, approximately 80% of them seen once, and the ten largest clones take approximately 1.5%. The sample comprised memory CD4+ T cells sorted from blood. Every receptor here comes from a man aged 18 to 29 in good health. CDR3s include the opening cysteine and the closing phenylalanine or tryptophan. D genes are given only for firm matches. Clone size, where shown, is once, few, many, or a class for clones that have expanded.

>TRBV7-9|TRBJ1-4|.|.
CASRRGENEKLFF
TGTGCCAGCAGGAGGGGAGAGAATGAAAAACTGTTTTTT
>TRBV11-3|TRBJ2-1|.|few
CASSLGQGTYNEQFF
TGTGCCAGCAGCTTAGGGCAGGGAACCTACAATGAGCAGTTCTTC
>TRBV10-3|TRBJ1-1|.|.
CAISESSGGRSEAFF
TGTGCCATCAGTGAGTCGTCGGGGGGCAGGTCTGAAGCTTTCTTT
>TRBV25-1|TRBJ2-5|.|.
CASSEGYDGGRETQYF
TGTGCCAGCAGTGAAGGGTATGATGGGGGCAGAGAGACCCAGTACTTC
>TRBV4-1|TRBJ2-2|.|.
CASSQPTGYERELFF
TGCGCCAGCAGCCAGCCAACAGGGTATGAGAGGGAGCTGTTTTTT
>TRBV6-6|TRBJ1-5|.|.
CASSPNSNQPQHF
TGTGCCAGCAGCCCTAATAGCAATCAGCCCCAGCATTTT
>TRBV6-5|TRBJ2-7|TRBD1|.
CASSRTGKSYEQYF
TGTGCCAGCAGTAGGACAGGAAAGTCCTACGAGCAGTACTTC
>TRBV9|TRBJ2-3|TRBD2|few
CASSSLAGGGDTQYF
TGTGCCAGCAGCTCACTAGCGGGGGGTGGAGATACGCAGTATTTT
>TRBV18|TRBJ2-7|TRBD1|.
CASSPPGQATYEQYF
TGTGCCAGCTCACCCCCGGGACAGGCCACCTACGAGCAGTACTTC
>TRBV5-4|TRBJ2-7|.|.
CASSLDGYEQYF
TGTGCCAGCAGTCTTGACGGGTACGAGCAGTACTTC
>TRBV5-1|TRBJ2-3|TRBD2|few
CASRSSGGTDTQYF
TGCGCCAGCAGGTCTAGCGGGGGCACAGATACGCAGTATTTT
>TRBV6-1|TRBJ2-7|TRBD2|once
CASSERTSGGSYEQYF
TGTGCCAGCAGTGAGCGGACTAGCGGGGGGTCCTACGAGCAGTACTTC
>TRBV6-6|TRBJ2-5|.|once
CASSWGHETQYF
TGTGCCAGCAGTTGGGGCCACGAGACCCAGTACTTC
>TRBV19|TRBJ2-7|.|.
CASRGRVVHEQYF
TGTGCCAGTCGCGGGCGCGTCGTCCACGAGCAGTACTTC
>TRBV9|TRBJ2-5|.|.
CASSAPFYGKGETQYF
TGTGCCAGCAGCGCCCCTTTTTATGGCAAGGGCGAGACCCAGTACTTC
>TRBV5-4|TRBJ2-4|TRBD1|.
CASSSTGRNIQYF
TGTGCCAGCAGCTCGACAGGGCGGAACATTCAGTACTTC
>TRBV2|TRBJ2-3|TRBD1|.
CASNTGVTDTQYF
TGTGCCAGCAACACAGGGGTAACAGATACGCAGTATTTT
>TRBV20-1|TRBJ2-7|TRBD1|.
CSARTGWKQYF
TGCAGTGCTAGGACAGGGTGGAAGCAGTACTTC
>TRBV6-1|TRBJ2-7|TRBD2|.
CASSLGTSGYEQYF
TGTGCCAGCAGTCTGGGGACTAGCGGCTACGAGCAGTACTTC
>TRBV19|TRBJ1-2|TRBD1|.
CASTPRDRGPANYGYTF
TGTGCCAGTACGCCCCGGGACAGGGGACCCGCTAACTATGGCTACACCTTC
>TRBV7-9|TRBJ2-5|.|.
CASSLFAKETQYF
TGTGCCAGCAGCTTATTCGCAAAAGAGACCCAGTACTTC
>TRBV14|TRBJ2-1|TRBD1|.
CASSPVTGGVYNEQFF
TGTGCCAGCAGCCCAGTGACAGGGGGAGTCTACAATGAGCAGTTCTTC
>TRBV25-1|TRBJ1-5|.|.
CASSESGGAQPQHF
TGTGCCAGCAGTGAATCGGGGGGAGCTCAGCCCCAGCATTTT
>TRBV27|TRBJ2-7|.|few
CASSKDRSSYEQYF
TGTGCCAGCAGTAAAGACAGAAGCTCCTACGAGCAGTACTTC
>TRBV5-4|TRBJ1-4|.|once
CASSLDSLNEKLFF
TGTGCCAGCAGCCTGGACAGTCTTAATGAAAAACTGTTTTTT
>TRBV2|TRBJ1-1|.|.
CATSGGEGNTEAFF
TGTGCCACCTCAGGAGGAGAGGGCAACACTGAAGCTTTCTTT
>TRBV12-5|TRBJ1-5|.|few
CASGFPQHF
TGTGCTAGTGGTTTTCCCCAGCATTTT
>TRBV10-1|TRBJ2-2|TRBD2|.
CASSPSAGGGTGELFF
TGCGCCAGCTCCCCTTCGGCGGGAGGCGGCACCGGGGAGCTGTTTTTT
>TRBV4-3|TRBJ2-2|TRBD2|.
CASSQDPSGTNTGELFF
TGCGCCAGCAGCCAAGATCCTAGCGGTACGAACACCGGGGAGCTGTTTTTT
>TRBV6-5|TRBJ1-1|.|.
CASGDGTNTEAFF
TGTGCCAGTGGGGACGGGACGAACACTGAAGCTTTCTTT
>TRBV7-9|TRBJ1-1|.|few
CASSQDMSQSAFF
TGTGCCAGCAGCCAGGACATGTCCCAAAGCGCTTTCTTT
>TRBV30|TRBJ1-6|.|.
CASSRTSADYNSPLHF
TGTGCCTCGTCCCGGACCTCGGCAGACTATAATTCACCCCTCCACTTT
>TRBV5-3|TRBJ1-2|.|.
CARSLGRDGYGYTF
TGTGCCAGAAGCCTAGGGCGGGATGGGTATGGCTACACCTTC
>TRBV21-1|TRBJ1-3|.|.
CASRGPGHGYTIYF
TGTGCCAGCCGGGGTCCCGGGCATGGGTACACCATATATTTT
>TRBV6-5|TRBJ1-2|TRBD1|.
CASSSGGSGGYTF
TGTGCCAGCAGTTCAGGGGGGTCAGGTGGCTACACCTTC
>TRBV6-6|TRBJ1-1|TRBD1|.
CASSTRQGTNTEAFF
TGTGCCAGCAGTACCAGACAGGGGACGAACACTGAAGCTTTCTTT
>TRBV29-1|TRBJ2-3|.|.
CSVEDPSRAQLRPAWYF
TGCAGCGTTGAAGATCCTAGTCGGGCCCAGTTAAGGCCGGCTTGGTATTTT
>TRBV5-8|TRBJ2-3|TRBD2|.
CASSFNAGVDTQYF
TGTGCCAGCAGTTTCAACGCGGGAGTCGATACGCAGTATTTT
>TRBV4-1|TRBJ2-3|.|.
CASSQDLAGRTDTQYF
TGCGCCAGCAGCCAAGATCTTGCGGGGCGCACAGATACGCAGTATTTT
>TRBV5-1|TRBJ2-7|TRBD2|.
CASADPGGYEQYF
TGCGCCAGCGCAGACCCGGGAGGCTACGAGCAGTACTTC
>TRBV28|TRBJ2-7|.|.
CASSLGAADYEQYF
TGTGCCAGCAGTCTTGGGGCAGCGGACTACGAGCAGTACTTC
>TRBV13|TRBJ2-3|.|.
CASSLQGLRTDTQYF
TGTGCCAGCAGCCTACAAGGACTACGAACAGATACGCAGTATTTT
>TRBV5-1|TRBJ2-2|.|.
CASSLAVGGTIPSGELFF
TGCGCCAGCAGCTTGGCAGTCGGGGGGACAATCCCCTCTGGGGAGCTGTTTTTT
>TRBV7-2|TRBJ2-3|TRBD1|many
CASSPWRQGFDTQYF
TGTGCCAGCAGCCCCTGGAGACAGGGGTTCGATACGCAGTATTTT
>TRBV18|TRBJ2-7|TRBD1|few
CASSPDRGPAYEQYF
TGTGCCAGCTCGCCTGACAGGGGGCCAGCCTACGAGCAGTACTTC
>TRBV19|TRBJ2-7|TRBD2|.
CASSVLGTSGNYEQYF
TGTGCCAGTAGTGTTCTCGGGACTAGCGGGAACTACGAGCAGTACTTC
>TRBV7-8|TRBJ2-1|.|.
CASSLGTLSYNEQFF
TGTGCCAGCAGCTTAGGTACTCTCTCCTACAATGAGCAGTTCTTC
>TRBV27|TRBJ1-1|.|.
CASSLIKDTEAFF
TGTGCCAGCAGTCTTATCAAGGACACTGAAGCTTTCTTT
>TRBV6-1|TRBJ2-7|.|.
CATVDPNLSYEQYF
TGTGCCACGGTCGACCCCAACCTAAGTTACGAGCAGTACTTC
>TRBV10-1|TRBJ2-5|.|.
CASSESGRGWGQETQYF
TGCGCCAGCAGTGAGTCGGGCAGGGGATGGGGCCAAGAGACCCAGTACTTC
>TRBV29-1|TRBJ2-3|.|few
CSVGGRATDTQYF
TGCAGCGTTGGTGGCAGGGCAACAGATACGCAGTATTTT